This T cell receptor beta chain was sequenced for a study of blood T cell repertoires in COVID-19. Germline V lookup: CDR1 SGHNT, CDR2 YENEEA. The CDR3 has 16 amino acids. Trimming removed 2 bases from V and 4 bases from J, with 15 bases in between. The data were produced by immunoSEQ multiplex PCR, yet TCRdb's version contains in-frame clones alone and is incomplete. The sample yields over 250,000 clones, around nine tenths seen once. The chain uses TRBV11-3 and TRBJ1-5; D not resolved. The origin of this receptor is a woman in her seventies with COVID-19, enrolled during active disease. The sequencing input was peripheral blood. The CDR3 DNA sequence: TGTGCCAGCAGCTTATTGGTTCGCAGGCGAAATCAGCCCCAGCATTTT. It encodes CASSLLVRRRNQPQHF.